This record concerns one T cell receptor beta chain sequence. Its target is unknown. The data originate from a study of CD8+ T cells in alopecia areata. Study findings and constraints: Clonality was higher in lesional than normal scalp, especially in alopecia totalis/universalis.

Trimming removed 1 base at V and 0 bases at J, with 13 bases between. Germline CDR1 and CDR2: LGHNA and YNFKEQ. This CDR3 spans 16 amino acids. In each case, RNA was isolated and then reverse transcribed into cDNA as the sequencing template. Sequencing used immunoSEQ multiplex PCR; TCRdb keeps in-frame clones, though not all of them. The sample contains just over 150,000 clones, 50% to 70% of which appear only once. Treatment given: oral pan-JAK inhibitor, 5-10 mg twice daily. This clonotype was sampled from a human donor with alopecia areata. The rearrangement joins TRBV4-2 to TRBJ2-7; possible D gene TRBD1, 7 bases. The starting material was CD4+ T cells sorted from blood, obtained at week 4, from a patient treated with tofacitinib. The CDR3 nucleotides read TGTGCCAGCAGCCAAGCGGGGGACAGCAGCTCCTACGAGCAGTACTTC. Translating gives CASSQAGDSSSYEQYF.